The 5 T cell receptor beta chains below all came from one sample that was sequenced in a study of Ad26.COV2.S vaccination and SARS-CoV-2 variants. Described treatment: approximately 18 received Ad26.COV2.S at low or high dose, single or two shots; several received placebo; per-sample allocation not given. Collection of samples fell on day 63 after the first vaccine or placebo injection. Measured with immunoSEQ multiplex PCR; TCRdb has only the in-frame clones, and not every one. The sample contains about 260,000 clones, around 90% of which appear only once. The sequencing used peripheral blood, collected in a trial of Ad26.COV2.S vaccine versus placebo. All receptors come from a person aged 18-65 years who received the Ad26.COV2.S COVID-19 vaccine or a placebo.

The V gene is TRBV4-1, the J gene TRBJ2-5, with 10 bases matching TRBD2. This CDR3 region has 16 residues. V trimming: 2 bases; J trimming: 0 bases; junction bases outside the gene matches: 3. CDR1 and CDR2 (germline): MGHRA, YSYEKL. The CDR3 here is CASSQRTSGHQETQYF. In nucleotides, the CDR3 is TGCGCCAGCAGCCAACGGACTAGCGGTCACCAAGAGACCCAGTACTTC.

Only one count was recorded for this clone. The chain has TRBV18 and TRBJ2-7, with D perhaps matching TRBD1 or TRBD2 (6 bases each). The length of the CDR3 is 17 residues. The germline V gene has CDR1 KGHSH and CDR2 LQKENI. Trimming cost V 4 bases and J 5 bases, with 24 bases left between them. The CDR3 region has the DNA TGTGCCAGCTCACGACTCAACGGCCAGGGGTCGGGGGACGAGCAGTACTTC. Translation: CASSRLNGQGSGDEQYF. The full variable domain, with the rest looked up from reference TRBV18 and TRBJ2-7, is NAGVMQNPRHLVRRRGQEARLRCSPMKGHSHVYWYRQLPEEGLKFMVYLQKENIIDESGMPKERFSAEFPKEGPSILRIQQVVRGDSAAYFCASSRLNGQGSGDEQYFGPGTRLTVT.

This clone was seen just once. The chain has TRBV11-2 and TRBJ1-2, with 10 bases matching TRBD1. The CDR3 is 17 residues long. Germline values: CDR1 SGHAT, CDR2 FQNNGV. J gave up 4 bases and V 3 bases, and 11 bases lay outside the gene matches. The CDR3, as DNA: TGTGCCAGCAGCTTTCGGGACAGGGGTCCGAGTGGCTATGGCTACACCTTC. Protein sequence: CASSFRDRGPSGYGYTF.

The chain is built from TRBV9 and TRBJ1-2; 9 bases line up with TRBD1. Germline V gene lookup returns CDR1 SGDLS and CDR2 YYNGEE. The CDR3 covers 17 residues. J was trimmed by 3 bases and V by 4 bases; bases with no gene match: 13. The CDR3 sequence: CASSPGDRVLDYYGYTF. In DNA, the CDR3 is TGTGCCAGCAGCCCGGGGGACAGGGTCTTGGATTACTATGGCTACACCTTC.

The V call is TRBV6-2 or TRBV6-3, the J call TRBJ2-7, with D perhaps given as TRBD1 or TRBD2 (5 bases each). CDR3 size: 16 residues. Looked up from germline, CDR1 is MNHEY and CDR2 is SVGEGT. The V end lost 4 bases, the J end lost 4 bases, and 20 bases lay between the germline ends. CDR3 in amino acids: CASSSAGAEGRYEQYV. In DNA, the CDR3 is TGTGCCAGCAGTTCCGCCGGGGCCGAAGGAAGGTACGAGCAGTACGTC.